The T cell receptor beta chain described here comes from a study of CD8 T cells in ankylosing spondylitis. V gave up 0 bases and J gave up 0 bases, with 14 bases separating them. This CDR3 region has 16 residues. Germline V gene data show CDR1 as DFQATT and CDR2 as SNEGSKA (reference sequence). Remarks on this clonotype: What it binds is unknown.

TCRdb passed the 5' RACE reads through MiXCR, listing each CDR3 protein once. The sample holds approximately 340,000 distinct CDR3 sequences, roughly 15% seen once. Study-level findings and limits: Typical of ankylosing spondylitis blood, it appeared, was a TCR beta motif of under 10 highly homologous variants. Prior work had noted some motif variants in reactive arthritis blood and synovial fluid. It was reported that disease-linked clones were significantly enriched in matched ankylosing spondylitis synovial fluid.

Specimen: blood, either unsorted or a sorted T cell fraction (not recorded which). The source of this sequence is a male donor with ankylosing spondylitis or in good health (not recorded which). The V and J genes are TRBV20-1 and TRBJ1-1; no firm D call. The CDR3 DNA follows: TGCAGTGCTAGAGATCTAAGGTTCACCCTGAACACTGAAGCTTTCTTT. It codes for CSARDLRFTLNTEAFF.